Listed below are T cell receptor beta chains from one sample, sequenced in a study of cytomegalovirus exposure and HLA in healthy donors. This table comes from immunoSEQ multiplex PCR, and its TCRdb copy is limited to in-frame clones, with some not included. The sample carries 150,000 to 200,000 clones, about 81% recorded once. The material sequenced was PBMCs. All receptors derive from a woman in her thirties in good health and CMV-seronegative. The conserved cysteine and the conserved F or W are not part of the CDR3 here. Each record gives: D gene, V gene, clone size, CDR3 length, J gene, CDR3 protein. The D gene is left open where the match is weak. Size is omitted from some rows. Given values are once, few, many or a class for expanded clones.

D: .; V: TRBV6-5; size: .; length: 11; J: TRBJ2-3; CDR3: ASSYNHQGTQY
D: TRBD2; V: TRBV29-1; size: .; length: 12; J: TRBJ2-3; CDR3: SVEESGRPDTQY
D: TRBD1; V: TRBV7-3; size: .; length: 16; J: TRBJ2-3; CDR3: ASSSRASTGGSTDTQY
D: TRBD1; V: TRBV2; size: .; length: 13; J: TRBJ1-4; CDR3: AGKSRTGGFEKLF
D: .; V: TRBV11-2; size: .; length: 14; J: TRBJ1-6; CDR3: ATRPGQGMVDSPLH
D: .; V: TRBV6-6; size: .; length: 12; J: TRBJ2-3; CDR3: ASIGYGITDTQY
D: TRBD1; V: TRBV6-5; size: .; length: 13; J: TRBJ1-2; CDR3: ASSYSARGQSGYT
D: TRBD1; V: TRBV14; size: .; length: 12; J: TRBJ2-2; CDR3: ASGGQGAPGELF
D: .; V: TRBV2; size: .; length: 14; J: TRBJ1-2; CDR3: ASSPTGHQANYGYT
D: .; V: TRBV9; size: .; length: 13; J: TRBJ1-4; CDR3: ASSVGGATNEKLF
D: TRBD1; V: TRBV19; size: few; length: 10; J: TRBJ1-2; CDR3: ASSPTTGGYT
D: TRBD1; V: TRBV2; size: .; length: 14; J: TRBJ1-4; CDR3: ASSEHPGTGGEKLF
D: TRBD1; V: TRBV18; size: medium-sized; length: 13; J: TRBJ1-2; CDR3: ASSPDPQGAYGYT
D: .; V: TRBV6-5; size: few; length: 10; J: TRBJ1-1; CDR3: ASSYEGTEAF
D: TRBD1; V: TRBV7-2; size: .; length: 13; J: TRBJ1-2; CDR3: ASSLGQGPPYGYT
D: .; V: TRBV7-9; size: .; length: 15; J: TRBJ2-2; CDR3: ASSFPEGQRDTGELF
D: TRBD1; V: TRBV7-2; size: .; length: 12; J: TRBJ1-2; CDR3: ASSLTGNTYGYT
D: .; V: TRBV4-1; size: .; length: 12; J: TRBJ2-2; CDR3: ASSQDSRTGELF
D: .; V: TRBV19; size: .; length: 14; J: TRBJ2-7; CDR3: ASSPGGEIYSYEQY
D: TRBD1; V: TRBV6-1; size: .; length: 16; J: TRBJ1-5; CDR3: ASSEPGQGLYSNQPQH
D: .; V: TRBV5-1; size: .; length: 13; J: TRBJ2-1; CDR3: ASSLGGRAANEQF
D: TRBD2; V: TRBV5-1; size: .; length: 14; J: TRBJ2-3; CDR3: ASGIAAGGLVDTQY
D: .; V: TRBV19; size: .; length: 13; J: TRBJ1-5; CDR3: ASQGRLNLNQPQH
D: TRBD2; V: TRBV4-1; size: .; length: 15; J: TRBJ2-1; CDR3: ASSQEGSGSSYNEQF
D: .; V: TRBV6-6; size: .; length: 10; J: TRBJ2-6; CDR3: ASSPGSNVLT
D: TRBD1; V: TRBV19; size: once; length: 13; J: TRBJ1-5; CDR3: ASSIDRGQGQPQH
D: .; V: TRBV5-1; size: .; length: 11; J: TRBJ2-7; CDR3: ASSLGRENEQY
D: TRBD2; V: TRBV2; size: .; length: 13; J: TRBJ2-1; CDR3: ASSEGPSGGNEQF
D: .; V: TRBV28; size: .; length: 12; J: TRBJ2-5; CDR3: ASSLQGYQETQY
D: .; V: TRBV28; size: .; length: 12; J: TRBJ1-2; CDR3: ASSTRLLNYGYT
D: .; V: TRBV2; size: .; length: 12; J: TRBJ1-4; CDR3: ASSPGTAGEKLF
D: TRBD2; V: TRBV27; size: once; length: 12; J: TRBJ2-1; CDR3: ASSYKTSQNEQF
D: .; V: TRBV5-1; size: many; length: 12; J: TRBJ1-2; CDR3: ASSFGAQNYGYT
D: TRBD1; V: TRBV11-3; size: .; length: 13; J: TRBJ1-6; CDR3: ASSLDGTANSPLH
D: .; V: TRBV18; size: .; length: 13; J: TRBJ2-7; CDR3: ASSPPVAGYYEQY
D: TRBD1; V: TRBV6-5; size: few; length: 11; J: TRBJ1-5; CDR3: ASSTGANQPQH
D: .; V: TRBV25-1; size: .; length: 11; J: TRBJ2-7; CDR3: ASRNAGSYEQY
D: .; V: TRBV6-5; size: .; length: 12; J: TRBJ2-1; CDR3: ASSRTKPYNEQF
D: TRBD2; V: TRBV10-3; size: few; length: 12; J: TRBJ2-7; CDR3: AISEKASGYEQY
D: .; V: TRBV15; size: .; length: 13; J: TRBJ1-2; CDR3: ATSRDRVQAREYT
D: .; V: TRBV18; size: .; length: 12; J: TRBJ1-1; CDR3: ASSPRGSNTEAF
D: .; V: TRBV9; size: .; length: 14; J: TRBJ2-1; CDR3: ASSVAPGHRNNEQF
D: .; V: TRBV2; size: .; length: 15; J: TRBJ2-4; CDR3: ASSFSGIQIAKNIQY